This entry describes one T cell receptor (beta chain). What it binds is unknown. The sample belongs to a study of shared clonotypes between healthy human individuals. At the level of the study: The study enrolled a couple of women and a few men aged 18 to 49. Points from the study as a whole: Sequencing depth was predicted to influence how clonotypes are shared among donors.

Both subsets, CD45RA+ naive and CD45RA-negative memory, were split from the CD4+ cells. The CDR3 extends over 13 amino acids. V shed 8 bases, J shed 4 bases, and the junction held 4 bases outside the gene matches. Germline V lookup: CDR1 SEHNR, CDR2 FQNEAQ (reference sequence). Assay used: immunoSEQ multiplex PCR; TCRdb lists only in-frame clones, some missing. The sample holds more than 2 million clones; 95% are singletons and the top ten take roughly 0.13%. This chain uses TRBV7-9 with TRBJ2-1; 8 nucleotides agree with TRBD1. Input material: naive CD4+ T cells sorted from blood. Subset defined: CD45RA+ positively selected. The receptor's source is a man in his late teens or twenties in good health. The CDR3 DNA follows: TGTGCCAGCGGACAGGGCCAATACAATGAGCAGTTCTTC. Residues: CASGQGQYNEQFF. Full variable domain (rest looked up from reference TRBV7-9 and TRBJ2-1): DTGVSQNPRHKITKRGQNVTFRCDPISEHNRLYWYRQTLGQGPEFLTYFQNEAQLEKSRLLSDRFSAERPKGSFSTLEIQRTEQGDSAMYLCASGQGQYNEQFFGPGTRLTVL.